Reported below is one T cell receptor beta chain. The V and J ends lost 5 bases and 3 bases, in that order; junction bases with no gene match: 10. This CDR3 spans 15 amino acids. CDR1 and CDR2 (germline): SEHNR, FQNEAQ (reference sequence). Total RNA, at least 5 micrograms per sample, was extracted from PBMCs. These data belong to a study of blood T cells in healthy people across ages. Together with a sample-barcoded 5' primer, a J-beta primer mix was included in a second PCR lasting about 7 to 12 cycles. Each cDNA molecule was tagged by a template-switch adaptor that had 12 random nucleotides. Every sample returned 2.5 million or more CDR3-containing paired-end reads. TCRdb independently ran MiXCR on the 5' RACE reads; one entry per CDR3 protein. The repertoire holds over 950,000 distinct CDR3 sequences, with roughly 51% as singletons.

Sequencing used blood. The chain has TRBV7-9 and TRBJ2-7; TRBD2 aligns across 7 bases. The clonotype originates from a woman aged 60-75 years in good health. CDR3 coding DNA: TGTGCCAGCAGCGCCACCGGGACTACGGACTACGAGCAGTACTTC. Amino acids: CASSATGTTDYEQYF.